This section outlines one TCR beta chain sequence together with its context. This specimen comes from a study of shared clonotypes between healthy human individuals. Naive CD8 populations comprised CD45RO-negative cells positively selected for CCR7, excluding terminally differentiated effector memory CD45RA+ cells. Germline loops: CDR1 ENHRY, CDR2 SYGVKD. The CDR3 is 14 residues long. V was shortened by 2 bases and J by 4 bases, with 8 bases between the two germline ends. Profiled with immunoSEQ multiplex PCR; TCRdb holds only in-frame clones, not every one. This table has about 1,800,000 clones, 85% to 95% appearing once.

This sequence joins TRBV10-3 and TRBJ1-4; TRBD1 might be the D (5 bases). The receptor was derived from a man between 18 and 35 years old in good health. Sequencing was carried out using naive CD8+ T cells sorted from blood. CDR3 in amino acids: CAISESRVNEKLFF. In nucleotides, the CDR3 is TGTGCCATCAGTGAGAGCAGGGTTAATGAAAAACTGTTTTTT.